Listed below are T cell receptor beta chains from one sample, sequenced in a study of T cells in Graves' hyperthyroidism and ophthalmopathy. TCRdb used MiXCR to reprocess the multiplex PCR reads, holding one entry per CDR3 protein. The data show some 560,000 distinct CDR3 sequences, around a sixth seen once. Sequencing used blood. The receptors stem from a woman aged 30 to 39 with Graves' hyperthyroidism. CDR3s include the opening cysteine and the closing phenylalanine or tryptophan. The D gene is left open where the match is weak. Clone sizes are given selectively: once, few, many, or a class where the clone is expanded.

CDR3 protein	CDR3 DNA	V gene	J gene	D gene	clone size
CASSYGTINTEAFF	TGTGCCAGCAGCTACGGGACAATCAACACTGAAGCTTTCTTT	TRBV5-8	TRBJ1-1	NA	many
CASSIHQNTEAFF	TGTGCCAGCAGTATACACCAGAACACTGAAGCTTTCTTT	TRBV2	TRBJ1-1	NA	many
CASSSGPRGTQYF	TGTGCCAGCAGCTCGGGACCGCGGGGGACCCAGTACTTC	TRBV11-3	TRBJ2-5	NA	few
CSALSPRGYTF	TGCAGTGCTCTCTCGCCGAGGGGCTACACCTTC	TRBV20-1	TRBJ1-2	NA	many
CASSLKGTSDEQYF	TGTGCCAGCAGCTTAAAGGGGACTAGCGACGAGCAGTACTTC	TRBV7-9	TRBJ2-7	TRBD2	NA
CASSWNLQWDSSDHEQYF	TGTGCCAGCAGTTGGAACCTCCAGTGGGACAGCTCGGACCACGAGCAGTACTTC	TRBV27	TRBJ2-7	TRBD1	few
CSAPTKRASYNEQFF	TGCAGTGCCCCCACCAAGCGGGCCTCCTACAATGAGCAGTTCTTC	TRBV20-1	TRBJ2-1	NA	many
CASSRDRTYEQFF	TGCGCCAGCAGCCGGGACAGGACCTACGAGCAGTTCTTC	TRBV5-1	TRBJ2-1	TRBD1	once
CASSLAGGPHEQYF	TGTGCCAGCAGCTTGGCGGGAGGGCCGCACGAGCAGTACTTC	TRBV7-2	TRBJ2-7	TRBD2	many
CASLGGLNTEAFF	TGTGCCAGCCTCGGGGGGCTGAACACTGAAGCTTTCTTT	TRBV27	TRBJ1-1	NA	many
CASSLRGRTEAFF	TGTGCCAGCAGCTTACGGGGGAGGACTGAAGCTTTCTTT	TRBV7-2	TRBJ1-1	NA	many
CASSLWGSHDTQYF	TGTGCCAGCAGCTTATGGGGGAGTCATGATACGCAGTATTTT	TRBV7-8	TRBJ2-3	NA	many
CASSLRGRTTWETQYF	TGTGCCAGCAGCCTGCGCGGGAGGACGACATGGGAGACCCAGTACTTC	TRBV14	TRBJ2-5	TRBD2	NA
CSVVAGSSPQETQYF	TGCAGCGTTGTGGCGGGGAGCTCACCCCAAGAGACCCAGTACTTC	TRBV29-1	TRBJ2-5	NA	many
CATSDITGTGELFF	TGTGCCACCAGTGATATAACAGGGACCGGGGAGCTGTTTTTT	TRBV24-1	TRBJ2-2	NA	few
CASSKYSGVYEQYF	TGTGCCAGCAGCAAGTATAGTGGCGTCTACGAGCAGTACTTC	TRBV7-9	TRBJ2-7	NA	few
CASREWENTEAFF	TGTGCCAGCAGGGAATGGGAGAACACTGAAGCTTTCTTT	TRBV19	TRBJ1-1	NA	many
CASSLGLAGVHNEQFF	TGCGCCAGCAGCTTGGGACTAGCGGGGGTCCACAATGAGCAGTTCTTC	TRBV5-1	TRBJ2-1	TRBD2	NA
CASSLARGYYGYTF	TGTGCCAGCAGCTTAGCCCGAGGGTACTATGGCTACACCTTC	TRBV7-8	TRBJ1-2	NA	many
CASSVTGEYQPQHF	TGCGCCAGCAGTGTAACAGGGGAATATCAGCCCCAGCATTTT	TRBV10-2	TRBJ1-5	TRBD1	many
CASSWTSGASTDTQYF	TGTGCCAGCAGCTGGACTAGCGGGGCTAGCACAGATACGCAGTATTTT	TRBV7-9	TRBJ2-3	TRBD2	few
CSARGGDFHEQYF	TGCAGTGCTAGAGGTGGCGACTTCCACGAGCAGTACTTC	TRBV20-1	TRBJ2-7	NA	many
CASSARTDINLDGYTF	TGTGCCAGCAGCGCTCGGACGGACATAAATCTAGATGGCTACACCTTC	TRBV9	TRBJ1-2	NA	NA
CASSLADILADSQETQYF	TGTGCCAGCAGTTTAGCGGACATACTAGCGGACTCACAAGAGACCCAGTACTTC	TRBV12-3/TRBV12-4	TRBJ2-5	TRBD2	many
CAISESTASYGYTF	TGTGCCATCAGTGAGTCGACAGCGTCCTATGGCTACACCTTC	TRBV10-3	TRBJ1-2	NA	few
CASSVGEGGFDEQYF	TGTGCCAGCAGCGTAGGTGAGGGAGGGTTCGACGAGCAGTACTTC	TRBV9	TRBJ2-7	TRBD2	many
CASSLSRGFSNTEAFF	TGTGCCAGCAGCCTCTCTCGGGGTTTTTCGAACACTGAAGCTTTCTTT	TRBV3-1	TRBJ1-1	NA	few
CASSPGLTGEGFREQYF	TGCGCCAGCAGCCCGGGACTAACAGGGGAAGGTTTTCGCGAGCAGTACTTC	TRBV5-1	TRBJ2-7	NA	many